The clone carrying this T cell receptor (beta chain) appeared a single time. The antigen is not known. The data originate from a study of T cell responses to AZD1222 COVID-19 vaccine. General study points: At baseline, seropositivity was found in only a handful of AZD1222 recipients. Targeting of unmutated variant regions was reportedly seen in nearly half of spike-specific TCRs.

TCRdb's copy holds only in-frame clones and misses some; the assay was immunoSEQ multiplex PCR. The sample includes more than 150,000 clones, 94% of them seen just once. The V gene's germline CDR1 is SNHLY and CDR2 FYNNEI. This CDR3 has 12 residues. The ends were cut back, 8 bases at V and 4 bases at J, with 10 bases in the middle. This specimen was peripheral blood, taken on day 0 of AZD1222 vaccination. This receptor was obtained from an adult in good health. The V and J genes are TRBV2 and TRBJ2-3; D is possibly TRBD2 (5 bases). The CDR3 DNA is TGTGCCAGCGAGTACGGGGCAGATACGCAGTATTTT. This translates into CASEYGADTQYF.